The TCR beta chain under discussion was sequenced for a study of PD-1 blockade in classical Hodgkin lymphoma. In germline, CDR1 is SGDLS, CDR2 YYNGEE. The ends were cut back, 3 bases at V and 4 bases at J, with 14 bases in the middle. The CDR3 runs 15 residues. General study points: Similar baseline diversity was found in complete responders and newly diagnosed patients.

All the patients suffered relapse after autologous stem cell transplantation, and brentuximab vedotin exposure differed. TCRdb's table, derived via immunoSEQ multiplex PCR, lists solely in-frame clones and lacks some. Of 55,000 to 75,000 clones in the sample, 71% were seen once. A note on this clone: Antigen: not known.

This chain uses TRBV9 with TRBJ1-5; a possible D gene is TRBD1 (6 bases). The input for sequencing was peripheral blood mononuclear cells (PBMCs), taken before the second cycle of nivolumab. This TCR was sampled from a human donor with classical Hodgkin lymphoma. This CDR3 reads CASSAAGTPNQPQHF. CDR3 nucleotides: TGTGCCAGCAGCGCCGCCGGGACACCAAATCAGCCCCAGCATTTT. Filled out from reference TRBV9 and TRBJ1-5, the complete variable domain reads DSGVTQTPKHLITATGQRVTLRCSPRSGDLSVYWYQQSLDQGLQFLIQYYNGEERAKGNILERFSAQQFPDLHSELNLSSLELGDSALYFCASSAAGTPNQPQHFGDGTRLSIL.